The following is a T cell receptor beta chain sequence with its context. The antigen is not known. A multiplex PCR was run with 60 Vbeta primers and 13 Jbeta primers. The method was immunoSEQ multiplex PCR; TCRdb's version includes in-frame clones alone and lacks a portion of them. Among nearly 95,000 clones listed, 6% to 9% were seen once. This sample was taken from a study of cytomegalovirus exposure and HLA in healthy donors. General observations from the study: Available immune exposure information covered CMV serostatus only.

The TCR sequence derives from a middle-aged man in good health and CMV-seronegative. The sample taken for sequencing was PBMCs.

The CDR3 loop is CAISDGRGLAKNIQYF. The CDR3 coding sequence is TGTGCCATCAGTGACGGCAGGGGGCTTGCCAAAAACATTCAGTACTTC. The chain couples TRBV10-3 to TRBJ2-4, with 8 bases matching TRBD1. This CDR3 is 16 amino acids long. CDR1 is ENHRY, CDR2 SYGVKD, per germline. V shed 3 bases, J shed 1 base, and the junction held 5 bases outside the gene matches.